A selection of T cell receptor beta chains follows, all from one sample in a study of regulatory T cells in long-lasting Graves disease. TCRdb used MiXCR to reprocess the multiplex PCR reads, holding one entry per CDR3 protein. The table lists about 540,000 distinct CDR3 sequences, around an eighth of them singletons. Another study also made use of these data, one on T cells in Graves' hyperthyroidism and ophthalmopathy.

The sample consisted of peripheral blood mononuclear cells (PBMCs), taken at new diagnosis, from a patient treated with antithyroid drugs. Every receptor here comes from a man younger than 40 with Graves disease. Each CDR3 is given without its conserved first and last residue. Clone size is given as once, few, many or a size class.

j_gene | v_gene | abundance | CDR3aa
TRBJ1-2 | TRBV10-3 | few | AINRMDRDGYT
TRBJ2-2 | TRBV20-1 | once | SARGRTSRYTNTGELL
TRBJ2-5 | TRBV20-1 | many | SARGVASAQETQY
TRBJ2-2 | TRBV7-2 | many | ASSSITSSPGELF
TRBJ2-1 | TRBV9 | many | ASSVASDNEQF
TRBJ2-3 | TRBV3-1 | many | ASSSVGGRVSDTQY
TRBJ1-6 | TRBV9 | few | ASSPRREDSPLH
TRBJ2-3 | TRBV28 | many | ASSLFGGRARTDTQY
TRBJ2-7 | TRBV3-1 | many | ASSLTGGGNEQY
TRBJ1-5 | TRBV20-1 | many | SATGRTVSQPQH
TRBJ2-3 | TRBV27 | many | ASSLRVRDTQY